These 21 T cell receptor beta chains share one sample of origin, sequenced in a study of blood T cell repertoires in COVID-19. TCRdb keeps only in-frame clones here, not all; method: immunoSEQ multiplex PCR. The data show about 90,000 clones, approximately 86% seen once. The sample was peripheral blood. Receptors originate from a woman in her seventies with active or convalescent COVID-19.

V gene TRBV7-8 combines with J gene TRBJ1-6, with D hard to call. Germline V lookup: CDR1 SGHVS, CDR2 FQNEAQ. Trimming took 5 bases from V and 0 from J, leaving 11 bases between them. The CDR3 runs to 16 residues. The CDR3 loop is CASSPRQSSYNSPLHF. CDR3 in DNA: TGTGCCAGCAGCCCCAGACAAAGCTCCTATAATTCACCCCTCCACTTT.

The chain links TRBV6-6 to TRBJ1-2; D not resolved. The germline V and J ends were trimmed by 0 bases and 8 bases, with 13 bases remaining between them. CDR3 length: 14 residues. The germline CDR1 and CDR2 sequences are MNHNY and SVGAGI (reference sequence). The CDR3: CASSYSSPTMGYTF. CDR3 nucleotide sequence: TGTGCCAGCAGTTACTCGAGTCCGACTATGGGCTACACCTTC.

This chain uses TRBV21-1 with TRBJ2-4; the table's D call, TRBD1, was not checked against the DNA. TRBV21-1 is listed as a pseudogene. There are 18 residues in the CDR3. In nucleotides, the CDR3 is TGTGCCAGCAGCCTCCGAGACAGGGGGGATATTTCCAAAAACATTCAGTACTTC. It is translated as CASSLRDRGDISKNIQYF.

This clone was counted between two and nine times. The genes are TRBV4-2 and TRBJ2-3; D perhaps matches TRBD2 (6 bases). The ends were cut back, 1 base at V and 0 bases at J, with 11 bases in the middle. From germline, CDR1 is LGHNA and CDR2 YNFKEQ. The CDR3 runs to 16 residues. In DNA form, the CDR3 reads TGTGCCAGCAGCCAAGTTTTAGCGGACAGCACAGATACGCAGTATTTT. This codes for CASSQVLADSTDTQYF.

The V and J genes are TRBV5-1 and TRBJ1-6, with a tentative D call TRBD1 (6 bases). This CDR3 spans 13 amino acids. V shed 8 bases and J shed 7 bases, with 13 bases lying between them. Germline V gene data show CDR1 as SGHRS and CDR2 as YFSETQ. The CDR3 DNA is TGCGCCAGTAACAGGGAAGTCAATTCACCCCTCCACTTT. Translating gives CASNREVNSPLHF. Full variable domain (rest looked up from reference TRBV5-1 and TRBJ1-6): KAGVTQTPRYLIKTRGQQVTLSCSPISGHRSVSWYQQTPGQGLQFLFEYFSETQRNKGNFPGRFSGRQFSNSRSEMNVSTLELGDSALYLCASNREVNSPLHFGNGTRLTVT.

The chain links TRBV4-1 to TRBJ1-4, with 7 nucleotides matching TRBD1. CDR3 length: 16 amino acids. Germline CDR1 and CDR2: MGHRA and YSYEKL. J lost 0 bases, V lost 0 bases, and 1 base had no gene match. This chain's CDR3 is CASSQDRGATNEKLFF. CDR3 nucleotide sequence: TGCGCCAGCAGCCAAGACAGGGGGGCAACTAATGAAAAACTGTTTTTT.

This clone has just a few counts. The V gene is TRBV5-4, the J gene TRBJ2-5; the match to TRBD1 covers 8 bases. J lost 5 bases, V lost 0 bases, and 9 bases had no gene match. The CDR3 runs to 16 residues. Germline V gene sequence: CDR1 SGHNT, CDR2 YYREEE (reference sequence). This CDR3 is CASSLAGRGRRETQYF. The DNA of the CDR3 is TGTGCCAGCAGCTTGGCGGGCAGGGGGCGCAGGGAGACCCAGTACTTC.

The chain is built from TRBV7-2 and TRBJ1-5; 7 nucleotides agree with TRBD1. CDR1 and CDR2 (germline): SGHTA, FQGNSA. V trimming: 3 bases; J trimming: 1 base; junction bases outside the gene matches: 6. CDR3 length equals 16 residues. CDR3 sequence: CASSFVGGQSNQPQHF. DNA for the CDR3: TGTGCCAGCAGCTTTGTAGGGGGCCAGAGCAATCAGCCCCAGCATTTT.

This clone was counted between two and nine times. This chain joins TRBV7-8 and TRBJ2-7; D is uncertain. Germline CDR1 and CDR2: SGHVS and FQNEAQ. The CDR3 covers 14 residues. Trimming took off 2 bases at V and 2 bases at J, with 10 bases between the two ends. The CDR3 is CASSLQEPPYEQYF. CDR3 nucleotide sequence: TGTGCCAGCAGCTTACAGGAACCCCCCTACGAGCAGTACTTC.

The chain has TRBV2 and TRBJ2-7; 8 nucleotides align to TRBD1. The CDR3 loop spans 15 amino acids. The V gene's germline CDR1 is SNHLY and CDR2 FYNNEI. The J segment lost 3 bases and the V segment lost 4 bases, leaving 8 bases of the junction unmatched. Here the CDR3 reads CASSGYGTGDYEQYF. The CDR3 DNA follows: TGTGCCAGCAGTGGTTACGGGACAGGAGACTACGAGCAGTACTTC.

This clone was seen once. The V and J genes are TRBV5-4 and TRBJ2-5, with 8 bases matching TRBD2. The CDR3 sequence is 16 residues long. Germline values: CDR1 SGHNT, CDR2 YYREEE (reference sequence). Trimming at V came to 0 bases and at J to 5 bases, leaving 9 bases not matched to a gene. CDR3 DNA sequence: TGTGCCAGCAGCTTGGCTCGGCGGGGGGACCCGGAGACCCAGTACTTC. The encoded protein is CASSLARRGDPETQYF.

This clone was seen a handful of times. This chain uses TRBV11-2 with TRBJ2-2, with 8 bases aligning to TRBD2. J gave up 4 bases and V 5 bases, and 12 bases lay outside the gene matches. This CDR3 has 17 amino acids. The germline gives CDR1 SGHAT, CDR2 FQNNGV. This chain's CDR3 is CASSLRLAGGPTGELFF. The DNA for the CDR3 is TGTGCCAGCAGCCTCCGATTGGCGGGGGGCCCCACCGGGGAGCTGTTTTTT.

The V gene is TRBV5-1, the J gene TRBJ1-6, with TRBD1 matching 8 bases. The CDR3 length is 14 residues. The germline gives CDR1 SGHRS, CDR2 YFSETQ. The V and J ends lost 4 bases and 8 bases, in that order; junction bases with no gene match: 5. CDR3 protein: CASSEGQGDSPLHF. The CDR3, as DNA: TGCGCCAGCAGCGAAGGACAGGGAGATTCACCCCTCCACTTT.

This clone was observed a single time. This chain connects TRBV6-5 to TRBJ1-2, with D possibly being TRBD1 (6 bases). Trimming shortened V by 6 bases and J by 4 bases, and 9 bases separated the two germline ends. Germline values: CDR1 MNHEY, CDR2 SVGAGI. CDR3 length: 12 amino acids. The CDR3 DNA reads as TGTGCCAGCAGCGCGGACAGCTATGGCTACACCTTC. Protein sequence: CASSADSYGYTF.

V gene TRBV28 combines with J gene TRBJ1-1, with TRBD1 matching over 7 bases. V lost 5 bases, J lost 5 bases, and 5 bases stayed unmatched. This CDR3 is built from 13 residues. In germline, CDR1 is MDHEN, CDR2 SYDVKM. In DNA form, the CDR3 reads TGTGCCAGCAGTCGACAGGGACGGACTGAAGCTTTCTTT. It yields the protein CASSRQGRTEAFF.

CDR3 loop: CASSYGSGNIKAFF. DNA of the CDR3: TGTGCCAGCAGTTACGGATCCGGGAATATTAAAGCTTTCTTT. The chain is built from TRBV6-6 and TRBJ1-1; no reliable D call. This CDR3 has 14 residues. V was trimmed by 2 bases and J by 9 bases, leaving 16 bases between them. Germline CDR1 reads MNHNY; CDR2 reads SVGAGI (reference sequence).

The gene calls are TRBV5-6 and TRBJ1-3, with 8 bases fitting TRBD1. The CDR3 length is 15 residues. Per the germline V gene, CDR1 is SGHDT and CDR2 is YYEEEE. V was pared by 4 bases and J by 2 bases, with 5 bases of the junction left unmatched. The CDR3 DNA sequence: TGTGCCAGCAGCCCCCAACAGGGGGCTGGAAACACCATATATTTT. It yields the protein CASSPQQGAGNTIYF.

The chain employs TRBV4-3 and TRBJ2-3; the match to TRBD1 covers 7 bases. This CDR3 contains 16 residues. After removal of 3 bases from V and 2 bases from J, the junction contained 8 bases not matched to a gene. Per germline, CDR1 LGHNA and CDR2 YSLEER. The DNA for the CDR3 is TGCGCCAGCAGCCATGCGGAGACAGGGTCCACAGATACGCAGTATTTT. Encoded protein: CASSHAETGSTDTQYF.

The rearrangement uses TRBV5-5 and TRBJ1-2; TRBD1 is a possible D gene (6 bases). Trimming cost V 3 bases and J 3 bases, with 9 bases left between them. The length of the CDR3 is 13 residues. Per the germline V gene, CDR1 is SGHKS and CDR2 is YYEKEE (reference sequence). As DNA, the CDR3 is TGTGCCAGCAGCTGGGACATCGACTATGGCTACACCTTC. Its protein product is CASSWDIDYGYTF.

This clone was counted a single time. The chain uses TRBV5-5 and TRBJ2-1; D is undetermined. Germline values: CDR1 SGHKS, CDR2 YYEKEE (reference sequence). This CDR3 region has 15 residues. With 2 bases removed from V and 3 bases from J, the gap between germline ends came to 12 bases. The CDR3 sequence is CASSFTPHDYNEQFF. The CDR3 region has the DNA TGTGCCAGCAGCTTTACACCACACGACTACAATGAGCAGTTCTTC. The full variable domain, with the rest looked up from reference TRBV5-5 and TRBJ2-1, is DAGVTQSPTHLIKTRGQQVTLRCSPISGHKSVSWYQQVLGQGPQFIFQYYEKEERGRGNFPDRFSARQFPNYSSELNVNALLLGDSALYLCASSFTPHDYNEQFFGPGTRLTVL.

The rearrangement joins TRBV7-2 to TRBJ1-2; 9 bases are shared with TRBD1. Germline assignment: CDR1 SGHTA and CDR2 FQGNSA. V trimming: 5 bases; J trimming: 6 bases; junction bases outside the gene matches: 7. This CDR3 is 14 amino acids long. The CDR3 loop is CASSPRQGGHGYTF. CDR3 DNA sequence: TGTGCCAGCAGCCCACGACAGGGGGGTCATGGCTACACCTTC. The variable domain in full, completed from reference TRBV7-2 and TRBJ1-2, reads GAGVSQSPSNKVTEKGKDVELRCDPISGHTALYWYRQSLGQGLEFLIYFQGNSAPDKSGLPSDRFSAERTGGSVSTLTIQRTQQEDSAVYLCASSPRQGGHGYTFGSGTRLTVV.